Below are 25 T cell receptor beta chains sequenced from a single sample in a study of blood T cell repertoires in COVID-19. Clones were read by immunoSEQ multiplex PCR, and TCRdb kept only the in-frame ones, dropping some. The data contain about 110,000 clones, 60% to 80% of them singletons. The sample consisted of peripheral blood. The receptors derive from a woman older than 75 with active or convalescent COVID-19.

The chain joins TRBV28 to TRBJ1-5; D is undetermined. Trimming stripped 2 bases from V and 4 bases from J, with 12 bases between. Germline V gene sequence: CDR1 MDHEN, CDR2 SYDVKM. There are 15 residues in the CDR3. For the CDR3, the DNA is TGTGCCAGCAGTTTAGCGGGAATAGGGAATCAGCCCCAGCATTTT. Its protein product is CASSLAGIGNQPQHF.

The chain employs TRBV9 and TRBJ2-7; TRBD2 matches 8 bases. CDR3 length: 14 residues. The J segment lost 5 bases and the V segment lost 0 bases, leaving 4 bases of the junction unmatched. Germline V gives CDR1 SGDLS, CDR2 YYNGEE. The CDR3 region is CASSVGGGRNEQYF. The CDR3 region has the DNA TGTGCCAGCAGCGTAGGGGGCGGGAGGAACGAGCAGTACTTC.

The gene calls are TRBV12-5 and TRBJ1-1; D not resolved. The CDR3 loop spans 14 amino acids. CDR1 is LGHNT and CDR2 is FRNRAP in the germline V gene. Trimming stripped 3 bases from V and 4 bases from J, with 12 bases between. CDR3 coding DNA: TGTGCTAGTGGTTTCGGAAGCTGGAGCACTGAAGCTTTCTTT. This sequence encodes CASGFGSWSTEAFF.

CDR3 in amino acids: CASSYPETGFYGYTF. In nucleotides, the CDR3 is TGTGCCAGCAGTTACCCTGAAACAGGGTTCTATGGCTACACCTTC. The rearrangement uses TRBV6-6 and TRBJ1-2, with D maybe TRBD1 (6 bases). The germline V gene encodes CDR1 MNHNY and CDR2 SVGAGI (reference sequence). The CDR3 runs to 15 residues. V shed 2 bases and J shed 4 bases, with 14 bases lying between them.

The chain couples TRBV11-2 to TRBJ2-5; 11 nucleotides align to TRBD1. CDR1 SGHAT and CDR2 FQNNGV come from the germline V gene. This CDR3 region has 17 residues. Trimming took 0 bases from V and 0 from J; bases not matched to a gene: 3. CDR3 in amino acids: CASSLDRTGGNQETQYF. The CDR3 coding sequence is TGTGCCAGCAGCTTAGATCGGACAGGGGGCAACCAAGAGACCCAGTACTTC.

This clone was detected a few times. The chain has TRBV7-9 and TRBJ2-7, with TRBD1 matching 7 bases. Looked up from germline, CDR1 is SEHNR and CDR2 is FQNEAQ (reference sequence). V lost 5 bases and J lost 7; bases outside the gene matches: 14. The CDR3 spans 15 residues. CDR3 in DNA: TGTGCCAGCAGCCCCGTAGGGGGCGCGTCAATTGAGCAGTACTTC. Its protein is CASSPVGGASIEQYF.

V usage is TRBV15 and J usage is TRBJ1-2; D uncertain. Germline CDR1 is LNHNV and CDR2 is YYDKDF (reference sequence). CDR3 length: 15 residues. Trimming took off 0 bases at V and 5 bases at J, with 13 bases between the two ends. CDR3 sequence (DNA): TGTGCCACCAGCAGAGAGCAACCCACGCTATATGGCTACACCTTC. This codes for CATSREQPTLYGYTF.

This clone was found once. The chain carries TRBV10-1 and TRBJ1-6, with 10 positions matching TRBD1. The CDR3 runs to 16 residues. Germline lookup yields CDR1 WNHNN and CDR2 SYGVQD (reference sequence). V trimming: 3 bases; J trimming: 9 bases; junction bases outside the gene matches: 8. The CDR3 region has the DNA TGCGCCAGCAGTGAAGACGACAGGGGGCAGGGTTCACCCCTCCACTTT. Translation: CASSEDDRGQGSPLHF.

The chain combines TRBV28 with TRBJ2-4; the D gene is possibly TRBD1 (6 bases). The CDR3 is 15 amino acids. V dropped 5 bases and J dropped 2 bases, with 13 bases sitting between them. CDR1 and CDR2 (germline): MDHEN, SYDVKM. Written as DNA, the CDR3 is TGTGCCAGCAGTCCCACGGGGACAACCAAAAACATTCAGTACTTC. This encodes CASSPTGTTKNIQYF.

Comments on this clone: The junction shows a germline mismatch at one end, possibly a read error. The CDR3 here is CASSLSGTSGRNF. The CDR3 DNA sequence: TGTGCCAGCAGTTTATCGGGGACTAGCGGGAGAAATTTT. The rearrangement links TRBV27 to TRBJ2-3; 14 positions agree with TRBD2. CDR1 is MNHEY and CDR2 is SMNVEV in the germline V gene (reference sequence). The CDR3 is made up of 13 amino acids.

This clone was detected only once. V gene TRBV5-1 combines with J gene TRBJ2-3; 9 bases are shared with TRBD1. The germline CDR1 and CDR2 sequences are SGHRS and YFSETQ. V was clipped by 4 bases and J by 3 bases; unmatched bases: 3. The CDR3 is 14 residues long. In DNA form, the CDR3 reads TGCGCCAGCAGCGGGGGACAGGGAACAGATACGCAGTATTTT. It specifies CASSGGQGTDTQYF.

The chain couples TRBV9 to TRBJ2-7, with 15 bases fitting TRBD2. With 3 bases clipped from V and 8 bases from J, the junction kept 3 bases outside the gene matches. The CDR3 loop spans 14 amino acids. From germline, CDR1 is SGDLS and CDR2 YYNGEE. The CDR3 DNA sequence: TGTGCCAGCAGCGGGACTAGCGGGAGGGATCAGCAGTACTTC. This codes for CASSGTSGRDQQYF.

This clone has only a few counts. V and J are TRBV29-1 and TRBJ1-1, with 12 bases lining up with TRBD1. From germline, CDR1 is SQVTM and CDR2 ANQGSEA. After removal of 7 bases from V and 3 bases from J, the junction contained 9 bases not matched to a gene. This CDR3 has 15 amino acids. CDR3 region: CSGTGTGGWYTEAFF. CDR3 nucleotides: TGCAGCGGAACCGGGACAGGGGGCTGGTACACTGAAGCTTTCTTT.

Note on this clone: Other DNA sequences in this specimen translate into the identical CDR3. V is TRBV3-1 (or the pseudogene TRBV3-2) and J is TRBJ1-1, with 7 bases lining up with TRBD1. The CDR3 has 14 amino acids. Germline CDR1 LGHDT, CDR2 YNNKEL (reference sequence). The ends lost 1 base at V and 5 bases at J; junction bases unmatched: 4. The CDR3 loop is CASSQGQGGTEAFF. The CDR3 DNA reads TGTGCCAGCAGCCAAGGACAGGGAGGTACTGAAGCTTTCTTT.

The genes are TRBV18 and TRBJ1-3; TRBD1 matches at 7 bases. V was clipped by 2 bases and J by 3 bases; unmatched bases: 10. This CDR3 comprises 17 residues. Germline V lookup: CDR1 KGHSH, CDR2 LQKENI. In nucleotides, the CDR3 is TGTGCCAGCTCACCAACCCCGGACAGGTTTAGTGGAAACACCATATATTTT. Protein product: CASSPTPDRFSGNTIYF.

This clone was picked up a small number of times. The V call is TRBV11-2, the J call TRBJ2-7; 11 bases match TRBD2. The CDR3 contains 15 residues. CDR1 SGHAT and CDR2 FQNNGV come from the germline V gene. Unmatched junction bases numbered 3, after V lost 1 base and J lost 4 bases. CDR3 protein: CASSLVGTSGYEQYF. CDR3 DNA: TGTGCCAGCAGCTTAGTAGGGACTAGCGGTTACGAGCAGTACTTC.

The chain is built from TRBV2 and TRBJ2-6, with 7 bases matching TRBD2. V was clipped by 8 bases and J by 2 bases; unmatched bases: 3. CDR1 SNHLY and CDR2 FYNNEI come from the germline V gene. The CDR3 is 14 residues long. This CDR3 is CASLGGAGANVLTF. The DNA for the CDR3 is TGTGCCAGCCTGGGGGGGGCTGGGGCCAACGTCCTGACTTTC. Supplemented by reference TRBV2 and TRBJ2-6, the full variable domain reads EPEVTQTPSHQVTQMGQEVILRCVPISNHLYFYWYRQILGQKVEFLVSFYNNEISEKSEIFDDQFSVERPDGSNFTLKIRSTKLEDSAMYFCASLGGAGANVLTFGAGSRLTVL.

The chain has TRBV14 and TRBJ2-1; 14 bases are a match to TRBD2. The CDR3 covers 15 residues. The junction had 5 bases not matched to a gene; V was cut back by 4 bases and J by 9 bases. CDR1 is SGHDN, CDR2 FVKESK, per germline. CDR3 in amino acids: CASSRGTSGSGEQFF. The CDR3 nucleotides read TGTGCCAGCAGCCGCGGGACTAGCGGGAGTGGTGAGCAGTTCTTC.

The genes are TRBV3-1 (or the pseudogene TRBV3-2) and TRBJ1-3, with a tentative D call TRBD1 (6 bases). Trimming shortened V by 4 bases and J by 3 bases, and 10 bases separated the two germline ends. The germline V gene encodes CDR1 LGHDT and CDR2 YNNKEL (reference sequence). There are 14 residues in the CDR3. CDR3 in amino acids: CASSLGTIGNTIYF. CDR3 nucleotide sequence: TGTGCCAGCAGCCTCGGGACAATTGGAAACACCATATATTTT.

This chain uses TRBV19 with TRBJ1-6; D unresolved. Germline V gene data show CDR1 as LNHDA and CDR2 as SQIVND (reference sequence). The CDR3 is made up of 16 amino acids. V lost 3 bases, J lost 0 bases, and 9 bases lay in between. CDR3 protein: CASSIEVSSYNSPLHF. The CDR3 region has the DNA TGTGCCAGTAGTATTGAGGTGAGCTCCTATAATTCACCCCTCCACTTT.

DNA of the CDR3: TGTGCCAGCAGCGTAGGAGCGTTGGACACTGAAGCTTTCTTT. Its protein is CASSVGALDTEAFF. This chain links TRBV9 with TRBJ1-1; D is undetermined. The V end lost 0 bases, the J end lost 3 bases, and 9 bases lay between the germline ends. This CDR3 has 14 amino acids. The germline V gene encodes CDR1 SGDLS and CDR2 YYNGEE. The full variable domain, completed using reference TRBV9 and TRBJ1-1, is DSGVTQTPKHLITATGQRVTLRCSPRSGDLSVYWYQQSLDQGLQFLIQYYNGEERAKGNILERFSAQQFPDLHSELNLSSLELGDSALYFCASSVGALDTEAFFGQGTRLTVV.

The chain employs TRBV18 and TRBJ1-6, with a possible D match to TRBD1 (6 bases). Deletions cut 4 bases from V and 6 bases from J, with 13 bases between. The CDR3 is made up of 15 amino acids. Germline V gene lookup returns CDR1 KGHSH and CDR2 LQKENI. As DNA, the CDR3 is TGTGCCAGCTCACAGATCCAGGGGTTTAATTCACCCCTCCACTTT. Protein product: CASSQIQGFNSPLHF.

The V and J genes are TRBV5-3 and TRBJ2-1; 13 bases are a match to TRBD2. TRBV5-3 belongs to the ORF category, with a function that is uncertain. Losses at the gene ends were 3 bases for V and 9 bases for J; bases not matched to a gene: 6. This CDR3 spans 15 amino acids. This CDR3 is CARSSGLAGVCEQFF. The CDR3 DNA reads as TGTGCCAGAAGCTCCGGACTAGCGGGAGTATGTGAGCAGTTCTTC.

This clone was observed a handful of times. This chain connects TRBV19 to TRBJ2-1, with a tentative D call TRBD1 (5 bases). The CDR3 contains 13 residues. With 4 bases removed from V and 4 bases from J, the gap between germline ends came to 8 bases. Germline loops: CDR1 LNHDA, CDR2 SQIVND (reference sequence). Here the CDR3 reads CASSKGLYNEQFF. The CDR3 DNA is TGTGCCAGTAGTAAGGGGTTGTACAATGAGCAGTTCTTC.

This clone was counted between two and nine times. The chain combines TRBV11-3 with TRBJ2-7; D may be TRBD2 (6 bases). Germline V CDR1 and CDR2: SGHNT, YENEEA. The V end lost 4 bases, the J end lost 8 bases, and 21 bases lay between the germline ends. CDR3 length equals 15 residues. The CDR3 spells CASSSGGALGQQQYF. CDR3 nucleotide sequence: TGTGCCAGCAGCTCTGGAGGGGCCCTCGGGCAGCAGCAGTACTTC.